A selection of T cell receptor beta chains follows, all from one sample in a study of blood T cell repertoires in COVID-19. Clones were sequenced by immunoSEQ multiplex PCR, and TCRdb holds only the in-frame ones, with some missing. The sample yields 200,000 or so clones, just under 90% seen once. Sample: peripheral blood. Receptors were obtained from a man aged 30 to 39 with COVID-19, enrolled during active disease. The CDR3 runs from the conserved cysteine through the conserved F or W. Where a row states a size, it is once, few, many or the class of an expanded clone; other rows omit it.

TRBJ2-2 | - | TRBV7-9 | CASTPRGQGTGELFF
TRBJ1-5 | - | TRBV12-5 | CASGLTRGQPQHF
TRBJ2-1 | - | TRBV19 | CASSILAGERYNEQFF
TRBJ2-2 | - | TRBV7-8 | CASSFEGRFGELFF
TRBJ1-5 | - | TRBV19 | CASSSGTFYGQPQHF
TRBJ2-2 | - | TRBV7-2 | CASSPRGTGELFF
TRBJ1-6 | - | TRBV21-1 | CASSTLRRSSYNSPLHF
TRBJ1-5 | - | TRBV5-4 | CASSVQGNQPQHF
TRBJ1-6 | - | TRBV7-8 | CASSYGAGGSYNSPLHF
TRBJ2-3 | - | TRBV7-3 | CASSLGASGVTDTQYF
TRBJ1-2 | few | TRBV6-5 | CASTRTLRGAYGYTF
TRBJ1-2 | - | TRBV27 | CASSGWTDPNYGYTF
TRBJ2-4 | - | TRBV3-1/TRBV3-2 | CASSQRDRVQYF
TRBJ2-7 | - | TRBV15 | CATSHSRLTYEQYF
TRBJ1-2 | - | TRBV5-4 | CASSLGAGQGLNYGYTF
TRBJ1-2 | - | TRBV4-3 | CASSQDSGYGYTF
TRBJ2-1 | - | TRBV3-1/TRBV3-2 | CASSHDTEGVSGGTSYNEQFF
TRBJ2-7 | - | TRBV18 | CASSHAREGAVF
TRBJ1-5 | - | TRBV5-4 | CASSLGANQPQHF
TRBJ1-6 | - | TRBV15 | CATSRDGNSPLHF
TRBJ2-5 | once | TRBV5-4 | CASSLRTGGQETQYF
TRBJ2-1 | - | TRBV5-4 | CASSVGQALHPSSYNEQFF
TRBJ2-1 | once | TRBV12-5 | CASGLGDGSSYNEQFF
TRBJ2-7 | - | TRBV9 | CASSQMGQGYEQYF
TRBJ1-1 | - | TRBV18 | CASSPVQGSNTEAFF
TRBJ1-4 | - | TRBV27 | CASRPTGATNEKLFF
TRBJ2-5 | - | TRBV7-3 | CASSLPSERGPGDGETQYF
TRBJ2-1 | - | TRBV4-1 | CASSQDDREGWREQFF
TRBJ1-2 | - | TRBV6-1 | CASSVDRGLLVNYGYTF
TRBJ1-1 | - | TRBV4-3 | CASSWRGRGVADTEAFF
TRBJ1-5 | - | TRBV28 | CASSSRTDYSNQPQHF
TRBJ2-7 | - | TRBV5-1 | CASSLESLYEQYF
TRBJ1-1 | - | TRBV7-3 | CASSFSGSTGGWNTEAFF
TRBJ2-2 | - | TRBV24-1 | CATSPRGLDTGELFF
TRBJ1-1 | - | TRBV18 | CASSLFGRGPGTEAFF
TRBJ2-3 | - | TRBV6-5 | CASSYWGLDTQYF
TRBJ1-5 | - | TRBV5-5 | CASSLERQISNQPQHF
TRBJ1-5 | - | TRBV24-1 | CATSQEGQPQHF
TRBJ1-3 | - | TRBV19 | CASSTGYRATGNTIYF
TRBJ2-7 | - | TRBV10-3 | CAISTGQGTYEQYF
TRBJ1-2 | once | TRBV5-1 | CASSLPTGGTGGYTF
TRBJ2-1 | - | TRBV12-3/TRBV12-4 | CASSPLTQRWQFF
TRBJ1-3 | - | TRBV5-8 | CASSDIRETGNTIYF
TRBJ1-1 | - | TRBV9 | CASSYATGTEAFF
TRBJ1-2 | - | TRBV27 | CASSLRRNYGYTF
TRBJ1-1 | - | TRBV30 | CACSRRDRWSEAFF
TRBJ1-2 | - | TRBV5-1 | CASSLARGRESGYTF
TRBJ1-5 | once | TRBV28 | CASSTLAGPSFPQHF